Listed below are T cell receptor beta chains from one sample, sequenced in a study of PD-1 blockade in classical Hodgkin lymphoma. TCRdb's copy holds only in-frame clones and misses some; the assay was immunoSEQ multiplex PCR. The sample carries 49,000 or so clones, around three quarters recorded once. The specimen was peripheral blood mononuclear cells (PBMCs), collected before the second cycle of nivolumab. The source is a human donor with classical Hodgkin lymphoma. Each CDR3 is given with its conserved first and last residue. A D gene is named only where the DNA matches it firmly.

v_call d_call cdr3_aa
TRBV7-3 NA CASSLGTWGSNSPLHF
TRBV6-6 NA CASNARGGYNSPLHF
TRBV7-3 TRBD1 CASSPVPSGGEQYF
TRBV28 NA CASSNLLGPSAHEQYF
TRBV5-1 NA CASSLVVLQGRTNEKLFF
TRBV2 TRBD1 CASSRTGVTNEKLFF
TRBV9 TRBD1 CASSNPGQGADEAFF
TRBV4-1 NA CASSHEPWRKNTEAFF
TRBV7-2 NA CASSLRHGPSYEQYF
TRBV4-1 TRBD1 CASSFYQGTGVTDTQYF
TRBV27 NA CASSPSGEASPLHF